This paragraph covers one T cell receptor beta chain sequence. The target antigen is unknown. Blood got drawn at baseline, again on cycle 4 day 1, and then on cycle 7 day 1. Clones were sequenced by immunoSEQ multiplex PCR, and TCRdb holds only the in-frame ones, with some missing. This table holds approximately 82,000 clones, roughly 92% found once. The data are from a study of OX40 agonist ivuxolimab in advanced cancers. Study in general: It was ivuxolimab, an agonistic anti-OX40 (CD134) antibody, that patients were treated with. Prior anti-PD-1, anti-PD-L1 or anti-CTLA-4 therapy was allowed; 40% had some. Findings of the study overall: A proportion of nonresponders additionally exhibited low normalized T-cell clonal expansion.

The specimen comprised CD4+ or CD8+ T cells sorted from blood, sampled in a trial of the OX40 agonist ivuxolimab. The sequence derives from an adult with an advanced solid tumor such as melanoma, head and neck, liver or kidney cancer.

The CDR3 sequence: CASSLDRSGNTGELFF. The CDR3, as DNA: TGTGCCAGCAGCTTAGATCGATCAGGGAACACCGGGGAGCTGTTTTTT. The chain combines TRBV11-2 with TRBJ2-2; the D is unclear. The length of the CDR3 is 16 residues. Germline V gene sequence: CDR1 SGHAT, CDR2 FQNNGV. V was clipped by 0 bases and J by 1 base, with 9 bases between them.